This record looks at one T cell receptor beta chain sequence and its context. Its antigen is unidentified. The CDR3 loop spans 13 amino acids. Trimming removed 1 base from V and 5 bases from J, with 9 bases in between. This sample is drawn from a study of T cells in narcolepsy. Overall study context: Patients with NT1 or NT2 and healthy control donors were enrolled. Study results and caveats: Healthy controls reportedly lacked the autoreactive clonotypes serially found in patients' blood. In some patient and control memory CD4+ samples, autoreactive clones were absent. HCRT-specific and TRIB2-specific autoreactive clonotypes appeared among same-patient CSF and blood CD4+ clonotypes.

Only in-frame clones appear in the TCRdb table, and some are missing; sequencing was by immunoSEQ multiplex PCR. The sample shows 20,000 to 30,000 clones, approximately 85% of them seen only once. V gene TRBV23-1 combines with J gene TRBJ2-7; D ambiguous. TRBV23-1 has ORF status, its function being uncertain. The sequence derives from a human donor in good health. Sequenced material: memory (CD45RA-) CD4+ T cells from blood. CDR3 amino acids: CASSQYPVDEQYF. CDR3 nucleotides: TGCGCCAGCAGTCAATATCCAGTCGACGAGCAGTACTTC.